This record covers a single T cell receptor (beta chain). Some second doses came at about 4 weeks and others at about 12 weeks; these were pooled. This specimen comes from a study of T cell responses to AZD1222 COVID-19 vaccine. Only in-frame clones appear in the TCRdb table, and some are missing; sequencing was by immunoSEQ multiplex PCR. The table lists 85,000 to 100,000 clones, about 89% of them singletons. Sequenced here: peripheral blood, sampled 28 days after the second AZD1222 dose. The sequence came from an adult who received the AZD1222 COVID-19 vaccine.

The CDR3 DNA sequence: TGTGCCAGCAGCAAAAAAATGGACAGGTCGAAGGCTGAAGCTTTCTTT. It codes for CASSKKMDRSKAEAFF. The chain is built from TRBV21-1 and TRBJ1-1; the D call of TRBD1 is as the table states it, not checked on the DNA. TRBV21-1 is deemed a pseudogene. This CDR3 is built from 16 residues.